This T cell receptor beta chain came from a study of T cell changes during pregnancy in multiple sclerosis. Germline lookup yields CDR1 LNHDA and CDR2 SQIVND (reference sequence). V trimming: 6 bases; J trimming: 3 bases; junction bases outside the gene matches: 5. The CDR3 has 14 amino acids. The method was immunoSEQ multiplex PCR; TCRdb's version includes in-frame clones alone and lacks a portion of them. Altogether roughly 35,000 clones are present, approximately 92% being singletons, with the ten largest covering around 1.3%. This receptor was identified in a female donor with multiple sclerosis, enrolled in a pregnancy study. The specimen sequenced was PBMCs (not recorded whether the cells were cultured). The J gene is TRBJ1-5, the V gene TRBV19; 7 positions match TRBD1. The CDR3 sequence: CASSTGALNQPQHF. The CDR3 DNA reads TGTGCCAGTAGCACAGGGGCACTCAATCAGCCCCAGCATTTT.